This is a list of T cell receptor beta chains from one sample in a study of blood T cells in healthy people across ages. A single record per CDR3 protein comes from TCRdb applying MiXCR to the 5' RACE reads. The sample shows 800,000 to 950,000 distinct CDR3 sequences, 25% to 30% of them seen only once. The sample was also linked to a second study, of T cells of mothers and their children.

The specimen was blood. These receptors were collected from a woman in her thirties or forties in good health. The CDR3 runs from the conserved cysteine through the conserved F or W. Fields, in order: V gene, clone size, D gene, J gene, CDR3 protein, CDR3 DNA. The D gene is left open where the match is weak. Where a row states a size, it is once, few, many or the class of an expanded clone; other rows omit it.

>TRBV6-6|many|NA|TRBJ1-2
CASSPGVKDYGYTF
TGTGCCAGCAGTCCCGGGGTGAAGGACTATGGCTACACCTTC
>TRBV4-2|NA|NA|TRBJ1-1
CASSQDHGNTEAFF
TGTGCCAGCAGCCAAGACCACGGAAACACTGAAGCTTTCTTT
>TRBV7-6|NA|NA|TRBJ2-7
CASSLASGSTSYEQYF
TGTGCCAGCAGCTTAGCGTCAGGGAGTACCTCCTACGAGCAGTACTTC
>TRBV3-1|few|NA|TRBJ2-1
CASSQVGSRNEQFF
TGTGCCAGCAGCCAAGTTGGAAGTCGTAATGAGCAGTTCTTC
>TRBV30|many|NA|TRBJ2-4
CAWSVSARRNIQYF
TGTGCCTGGAGTGTATCGGCTAGACGAAACATTCAGTACTTC
>TRBV12-3/TRBV12-4|NA|NA|TRBJ2-3
CASSLAPLNQDTQYF
TGTGCCAGCAGTTTAGCGCCGCTCAATCAAGATACGCAGTATTTT
>TRBV20-1|NA|NA|TRBJ2-4
CSANAGGLAKNIQYF
TGCAGTGCGAATGCAGGGGGACTAGCCAAAAACATTCAGTACTTC
>TRBV7-8|many|NA|TRBJ2-1
CASSSSRNEQFF
TGTGCCAGCAGCTCGTCGAGGAATGAGCAGTTCTTC
>TRBV29-1|many|NA|TRBJ2-7
CSVNLRPRGYEQYF
TGCAGCGTTAACTTACGACCCCGGGGCTACGAGCAGTACTTC
>TRBV5-1|NA|TRBD1|TRBJ2-2
CASSPGQGFDTGELFF
TGCGCCAGCAGCCCGGGACAGGGATTCGACACCGGGGAGCTGTTTTTT
>TRBV6-1|NA|TRBD1|TRBJ2-7
CASSDGQGWGYEQYF
TGTGCCAGCAGCGACGGACAGGGATGGGGATACGAGCAGTACTTC
>TRBV5-4|NA|NA|TRBJ2-1
CASSLGACRLFF
TGTGCCAGCAGCTTGGGGGCGTGTAGGCTGTTCTTC
>TRBV6-2/TRBV6-3|NA|TRBD2|TRBJ2-7
CASTIIAGGSYDQYF
TGTGCCAGCACCATAATAGCGGGGGGATCCTACGATCAGTACTTC
>TRBV5-1|few|NA|TRBJ2-1
CASSLADEGRVNNEQFF
TGCGCCAGCAGCTTAGCGGATGAGGGTCGGGTTAACAATGAGCAGTTCTTC
>TRBV20-1|NA|NA|TRBJ1-5
CSAKREGRMSNQPQHF
TGCAGTGCCAAGCGCGAGGGACGCATGAGCAATCAGCCCCAGCATTTT
>TRBV30|NA|NA|TRBJ1-2
CAWNWEGSGYTF
TGTGCCTGGAACTGGGAGGGAAGTGGCTACACCTTC
>TRBV7-2|few|NA|TRBJ2-7
CASSLNPTLGGEQYF
TGTGCCAGCAGCTTAAATCCTACCCTTGGAGGAGAGCAGTACTTC
>TRBV7-3|many|TRBD2|TRBJ2-1
CASTLREGGEQFF
TGTGCCAGCACCCTAAGGGAGGGTGGTGAGCAGTTCTTC
>TRBV6-1|many|TRBD2|TRBJ2-3
CASSRRTSGTVTDTQYF
TGTGCCAGCAGTCGCCGGACTAGCGGGACCGTAACAGATACGCAGTATTTT
>TRBV7-2|NA|NA|TRBJ2-5
CASSLAHRALETQYF
TGTGCCAGCAGCTTAGCGCACAGGGCTTTAGAGACCCAGTACTTC
>TRBV2|many|TRBD2|TRBJ2-1
CASRRLAGADEQFF
TGTGCCAGCAGGCGACTAGCGGGGGCGGATGAGCAGTTCTTC
>TRBV5-1|NA|NA|TRBJ1-1
CASSLALTGTNTEAFF
TGCGCCAGCAGCTTAGCTCTGACAGGAACGAACACTGAAGCTTTCTTT
>TRBV9|few|TRBD1|TRBJ2-1
CASNALGQGATDEQFF
TGTGCCAGCAACGCGCTGGGCCAGGGGGCAACGGATGAGCAGTTCTTC
>TRBV15|NA|NA|TRBJ1-1
CATSRDLKMNTEAFF
TGTGCCACCAGCAGAGATCTAAAGATGAACACTGAAGCTTTCTTT
>TRBV5-6|few|NA|TRBJ2-5
CASSLRDHRQETQYF
TGTGCCAGCAGCCTCCGGGACCATCGTCAAGAGACCCAGTACTTC
>TRBV12-3/TRBV12-4|many|NA|TRBJ2-2
CASSLSGGAGELFF
TGTGCCAGCAGTTTATCGGGTGGTGCCGGGGAGCTGTTTTTT
>TRBV28|many|TRBD1|TRBJ1-2
CASRDRANYGYTF
TGTGCCAGCAGGGACAGGGCTAACTATGGCTACACCTTC
>TRBV6-5|many|NA|TRBJ2-5
CASRFRAGSETQYF
TGTGCCAGCAGATTCCGCGCGGGGTCAGAGACCCAGTACTTC
>TRBV13|many|TRBD1|TRBJ2-7
CASSPTGTGSYEQYF
TGTGCCAGCAGCCCCACCGGGACAGGCTCCTACGAGCAGTACTTC
>TRBV28|NA|TRBD2|TRBJ2-1
CASNLAGGGTYNEQFF
TGTGCCAGCAACCTGGCGGGCGGGGGGACCTACAATGAGCAGTTCTTC
>TRBV7-9|many|NA|TRBJ2-1
CASSPPVGGNEQFF
TGTGCCAGCAGCCCGCCGGTTGGGGGCAATGAGCAGTTCTTC
>TRBV7-3|few|NA|TRBJ2-1
CASSPPADRYNEQFF
TGTGCCAGCAGCCCCCCGGCGGACAGATACAATGAGCAGTTCTTC
>TRBV5-1|NA|TRBD2|TRBJ2-3
CASRRSGGASDTQYF
TGCGCCAGCCGCCGCAGCGGGGGGGCTTCTGATACGCAGTATTTT
>TRBV4-1|once|NA|TRBJ1-3
CASSQGVGDRSSGNTIYF
TGCGCCAGCAGCCAAGGGGTAGGGGACCGAAGCTCTGGAAACACCATATATTTT
>TRBV12-3/TRBV12-4|NA|TRBD1|TRBJ2-5
CTSRGTIQETQYF
TGTACCAGCAGGGGGACAATTCAAGAGACCCAGTACTTC
>TRBV7-2|NA|TRBD1|TRBJ2-7
CASSLGTGSSCEQYF
TGTGCCAGCAGCTTAGGGACAGGGAGCTCCTGCGAGCAGTACTTC
>TRBV20-1|NA|TRBD1|TRBJ2-7
CSARGQGIPYEQYF
TGCAGTGCTAGGGGACAGGGGATCCCCTACGAGCAGTACTTC
>TRBV7-9|few|TRBD1|TRBJ2-3
CASSPWDRGSDTQYF
TGTGCCAGCAGCCCCTGGGACAGGGGTTCAGATACGCAGTATTTT
>TRBV7-2|many|NA|TRBJ1-6
CASSLGGQGYSPLHF
TGTGCCAGCAGCTTAGGTGGGCAGGGGTATTCACCCCTCCACTTT
>TRBV12-3/TRBV12-4|many|NA|TRBJ2-1
CASRRDFNEQFF
TGTGCCAGCAGACGGGACTTCAATGAGCAGTTCTTC
>TRBV7-9|NA|NA|TRBJ1-1
CASSLALGRGTEAFF
TGTGCCAGCAGCTTAGCATTGGGTAGGGGCACTGAAGCTTTCTTT
>TRBV6-5|NA|TRBD1|TRBJ2-3
CASSRQGTITDTQYF
TGTGCCAGCAGTCGACAGGGCACAATAACAGATACGCAGTATTTT
>TRBV5-1|few|TRBD1|TRBJ2-2
CASSSLNLPGQASGELFF
TGCGCCAGCAGCTCACTAAACCTACCGGGACAGGCATCCGGGGAGCTGTTTTTT
>TRBV4-3|many|NA|TRBJ1-4
CASSQVGPTNEKLFF
TGCGCCAGCAGCCAAGTGGGGCCAACTAATGAAAAACTGTTTTTT
>TRBV7-2|few|NA|TRBJ2-5
CASSAMGTEETQYF
TGTGCCAGCAGCGCAATGGGTACCGAGGAGACCCAGTACTTC
>TRBV11-2|NA|TRBD2|TRBJ2-3
CASRRGGGPDTQYF
TGTGCCAGCAGACGCGGCGGGGGGCCGGATACGCAGTATTTT
>TRBV27|many|NA|TRBJ2-7
CASSFSRGFEQYF
TGTGCCAGCAGTTTTTCGAGGGGATTTGAGCAGTACTTC
>TRBV9|NA|NA|TRBJ2-2
CASSVDPTNTGELFF
TGTGCCAGCAGCGTGGATCCGACGAACACCGGGGAGCTGTTTTTT
>TRBV11-2|many|NA|TRBJ2-7
CASSADSHTSYEQYF
TGTGCCAGCAGCGCGGACAGCCACACATCCTACGAGCAGTACTTC
>TRBV20-1|many|NA|TRBJ2-5
CSAGVEQYF
TGCAGTGCTGGGGTGGAGCAGTACTTC
>TRBV7-9|many|NA|TRBJ2-1
CASSLGPLTYNEQFF
TGTGCCAGCAGCCTGGGGCCATTAACCTACAATGAGCAGTTCTTC
>TRBV12-3/TRBV12-4|few|NA|TRBJ1-5
CASSLEGGTTQPQHF
TGTGCCAGCAGTTTAGAGGGTGGGACAACTCAGCCCCAGCATTTT
>TRBV6-5|many|TRBD1|TRBJ2-6
CASSYSGQGYGANVLTF
TGTGCCAGCAGTTACTCGGGACAGGGTTATGGGGCCAACGTCCTGACTTTC
>TRBV20-1|few|TRBD1|TRBJ1-5
CSARTGGAVNQPQHF
TGCAGTGCCAGGACAGGGGGCGCGGTCAATCAGCCCCAGCATTTT
>TRBV14|NA|NA|TRBJ1-1
CASSQDWDTEAFF
TGTGCCAGCAGCCAAGATTGGGACACTGAAGCTTTCTTT
>TRBV7-2|few|TRBD1|TRBJ1-2
CASSPYSRGQGYGYTF
TGTGCCAGCAGTCCTTATTCGAGAGGACAGGGCTATGGCTACACCTTC